The present entry profiles one T cell receptor beta chain with its context. This specimen comes from a study of blood T cell repertoires in COVID-19. About the study: Sites across the United States, Italy and Spain contributed samples from acute and convalescent COVID-19. T cells, B-cell-depleted T cells, or PBMCs supplied cDNA or gDNA.

Per the germline V gene, CDR1 is MNHEY and CDR2 is SMNVEV (reference sequence). V shed 6 bases and J shed 0 bases, with 18 bases lying between them. The CDR3 contains 17 residues. In the study's own analysis: Reference gene primer amplification yielded estimated nucleated cell counts. The protocol was immunoSEQ multiplex PCR, while the TCRdb copy is restricted to in-frame clones and leaves out a portion. D and trimming come from the DNA, and the V and J calls and clone size come from that table. The sample has roughly 36,000 clones; around 87% are singletons. This TCR was recovered from a man aged 45 to 65 with active or convalescent COVID-19. The sample comprised peripheral blood. The chain combines TRBV27 with TRBJ1-5, with a weak D call TRBD1 (6 bases). DNA of the CDR3: TGTGCCAGCAGCAGGAGACAGGACGGCAATAGCAATCAGCCCCAGCATTTT. Protein product: CASSRRQDGNSNQPQHF.